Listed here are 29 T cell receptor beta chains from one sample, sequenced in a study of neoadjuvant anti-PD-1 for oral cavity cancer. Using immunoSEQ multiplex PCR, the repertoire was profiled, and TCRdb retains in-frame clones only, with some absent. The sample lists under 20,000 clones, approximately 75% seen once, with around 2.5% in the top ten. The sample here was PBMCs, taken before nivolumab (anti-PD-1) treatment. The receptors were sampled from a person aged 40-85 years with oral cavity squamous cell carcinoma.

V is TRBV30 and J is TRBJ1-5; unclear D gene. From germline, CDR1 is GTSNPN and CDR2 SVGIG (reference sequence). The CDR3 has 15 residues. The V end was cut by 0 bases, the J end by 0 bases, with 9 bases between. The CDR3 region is CAWSVSALSNQPQHF. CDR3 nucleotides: TGTGCCTGGAGTGTCTCGGCACTTAGCAATCAGCCCCAGCATTTT.

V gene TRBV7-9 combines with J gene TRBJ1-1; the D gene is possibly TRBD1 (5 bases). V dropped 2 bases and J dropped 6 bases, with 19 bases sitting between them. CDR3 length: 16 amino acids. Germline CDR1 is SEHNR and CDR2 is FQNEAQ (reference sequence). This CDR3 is CASSLIKRVRGPEAFF. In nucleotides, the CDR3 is TGTGCCAGCAGCTTAATTAAACGCGTGAGGGGTCCTGAAGCTTTCTTT.

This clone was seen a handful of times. Written as DNA, the CDR3 is TGCGCCAGCAGTCTAACACAACTACTAACTGCTGGCGAGCAGTACTTC. This codes for CASSLTQLLTAGEQYF. This chain connects TRBV23-1 to TRBJ2-7; D not resolved. TRBV23-1 is identified as an open reading frame with a role that is uncertain. V lost 4 bases, J lost 6 bases, and 22 bases lay in between. The CDR3 covers 16 residues.

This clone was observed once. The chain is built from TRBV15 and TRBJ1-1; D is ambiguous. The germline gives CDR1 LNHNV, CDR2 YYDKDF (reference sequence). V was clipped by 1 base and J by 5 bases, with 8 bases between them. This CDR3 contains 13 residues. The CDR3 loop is CATSRVPPTEAFF. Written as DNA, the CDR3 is TGTGCCACCAGCAGAGTCCCACCGACTGAAGCTTTCTTT. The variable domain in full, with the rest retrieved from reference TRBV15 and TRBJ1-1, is DAMVIQNPRYQVTQFGKPVTLSCSQTLNHNVMYWYQQKSSQAPKLLFHYYDKDFNNEADTPDNFQSRRPNTSFCFLDIRSPGLGDTAMYLCATSRVPPTEAFFGQGTRLTVV.

CDR3 residues: CASSQIITSGRGPGELFF. For the CDR3, the DNA is TGCGCCAGCAGCCAGATCATAACTAGCGGGAGGGGCCCCGGGGAGCTGTTTTTT. This sequence joins TRBV4-1 and TRBJ2-2, with TRBD2 matching 13 bases. The junction had 10 bases not matched to a gene; V was cut back by 3 bases and J by 6 bases. The CDR3 spans 18 residues. Germline V gene sequence: CDR1 MGHRA, CDR2 YSYEKL.

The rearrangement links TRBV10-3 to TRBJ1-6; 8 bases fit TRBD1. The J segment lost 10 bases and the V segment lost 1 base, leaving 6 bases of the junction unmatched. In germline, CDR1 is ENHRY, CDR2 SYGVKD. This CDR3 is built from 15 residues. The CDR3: CAISEFRTGRSPLHF. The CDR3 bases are TGTGCCATCAGTGAGTTTCGGACAGGGCGGTCACCCCTCCACTTT.

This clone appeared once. This CDR3 is CASIQEGQGGGYTF. The CDR3 nucleotides read TGTGCCAGTATTCAAGAGGGACAGGGCGGTGGCTACACCTTC. The rearrangement links TRBV19 to TRBJ1-2; TRBD1 matches 9 bases. J was trimmed by 7 bases and V by 7 bases; bases with no gene match: 10. This CDR3 is built from 14 residues. Germline V CDR1 and CDR2: LNHDA, SQIVND (reference sequence).

CDR3 DNA sequence: TGTGCCAGCAGCTCCCTGACGGTTTACAATGAGCAGTTCTTC. This sequence encodes CASSSLTVYNEQFF. This chain connects TRBV11-2 to TRBJ2-1; D gene uncertain. The germline V gene has CDR1 SGHAT and CDR2 FQNNGV. Trimming pared 4 bases from V and 4 bases from J, leaving 11 bases between. The CDR3 is made up of 14 amino acids.

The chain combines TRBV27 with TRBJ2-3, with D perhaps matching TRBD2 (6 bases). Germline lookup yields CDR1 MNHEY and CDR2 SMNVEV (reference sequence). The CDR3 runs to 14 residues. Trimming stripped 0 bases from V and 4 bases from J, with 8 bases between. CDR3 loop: CASSLSLASDTQYF. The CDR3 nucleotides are TGTGCCAGCAGTTTATCCCTAGCGTCAGATACGCAGTATTTT.

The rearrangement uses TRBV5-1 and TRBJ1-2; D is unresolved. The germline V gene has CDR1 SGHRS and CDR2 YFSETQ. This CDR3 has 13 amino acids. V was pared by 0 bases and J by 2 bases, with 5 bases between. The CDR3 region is CASSLVRNYGYTF. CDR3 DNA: TGCGCCAGCAGCTTGGTACGGAACTATGGCTACACCTTC. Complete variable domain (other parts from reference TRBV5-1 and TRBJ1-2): KAGVTQTPRYLIKTRGQQVTLSCSPISGHRSVSWYQQTPGQGLQFLFEYFSETQRNKGNFPGRFSGRQFSNSRSEMNVSTLELGDSALYLCASSLVRNYGYTFGSGTRLTVV.

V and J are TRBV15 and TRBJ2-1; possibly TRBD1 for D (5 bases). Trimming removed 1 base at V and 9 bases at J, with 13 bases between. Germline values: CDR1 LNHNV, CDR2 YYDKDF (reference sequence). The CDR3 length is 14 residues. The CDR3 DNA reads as TGTGCCACCAGCAGAGTAGGGGTCAACGGTGAGCAGTTCTTC. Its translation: CATSRVGVNGEQFF.

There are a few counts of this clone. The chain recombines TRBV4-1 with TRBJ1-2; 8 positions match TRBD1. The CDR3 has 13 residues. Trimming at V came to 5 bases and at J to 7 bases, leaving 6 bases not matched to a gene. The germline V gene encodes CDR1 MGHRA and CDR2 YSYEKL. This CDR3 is CASSRTGLRGYTF. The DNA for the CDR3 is TGCGCCAGCAGCAGGACAGGGCTCCGTGGCTACACCTTC.

For the CDR3, the DNA is TGTGCCAGCAGCACATTTTCGGACTATGGCTACACCTTC. It translates to CASSTFSDYGYTF. The chain joins TRBV5-8 to TRBJ1-2, with unresolved D. This CDR3 contains 13 residues. Trimming took off 4 bases at V and 3 bases at J, with 10 bases between the two ends. Germline CDR1 is SGHTS and CDR2 is YDEGEE.

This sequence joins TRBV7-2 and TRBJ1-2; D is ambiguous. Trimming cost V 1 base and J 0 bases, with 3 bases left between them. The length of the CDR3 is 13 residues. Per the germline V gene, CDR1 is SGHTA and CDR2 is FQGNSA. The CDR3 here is CASSLETNYGYTF. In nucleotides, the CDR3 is TGTGCCAGCAGCTTAGAAACTAACTATGGCTACACCTTC.

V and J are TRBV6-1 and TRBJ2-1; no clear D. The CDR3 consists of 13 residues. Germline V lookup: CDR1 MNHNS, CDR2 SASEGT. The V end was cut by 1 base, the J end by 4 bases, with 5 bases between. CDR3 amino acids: CASSEVLYNEQFF. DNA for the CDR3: TGTGCCAGCAGTGAAGTCCTTTACAATGAGCAGTTCTTC.

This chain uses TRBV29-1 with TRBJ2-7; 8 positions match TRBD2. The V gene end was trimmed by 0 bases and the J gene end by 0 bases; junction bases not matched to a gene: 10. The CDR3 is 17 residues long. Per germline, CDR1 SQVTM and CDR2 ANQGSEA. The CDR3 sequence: CSVEEGVGREASYEQYF. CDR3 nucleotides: TGCAGCGTTGAAGAGGGCGTGGGGCGGGAGGCCTCCTACGAGCAGTACTTC.

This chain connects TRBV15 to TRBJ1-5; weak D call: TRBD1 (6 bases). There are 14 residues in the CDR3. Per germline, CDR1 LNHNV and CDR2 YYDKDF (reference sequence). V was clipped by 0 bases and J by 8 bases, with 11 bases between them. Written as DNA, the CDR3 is TGTGCCACCAGCAGAGACAGGGGAGTTGAGCCCCAGCATTTT. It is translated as CATSRDRGVEPQHF. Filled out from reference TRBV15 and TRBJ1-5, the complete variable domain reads DAMVIQNPRYQVTQFGKPVTLSCSQTLNHNVMYWYQQKSSQAPKLLFHYYDKDFNNEADTPDNFQSRRPNTSFCFLDIRSPGLGDTAMYLCATSRDRGVEPQHFGDGTRLSIL.

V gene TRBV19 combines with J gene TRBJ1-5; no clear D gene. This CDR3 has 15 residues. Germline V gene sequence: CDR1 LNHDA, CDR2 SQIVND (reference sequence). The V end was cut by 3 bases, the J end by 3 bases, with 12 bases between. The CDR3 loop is CASSIMERVNQPQHF. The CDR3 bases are TGTGCCAGTAGTATCATGGAGAGGGTCAATCAGCCCCAGCATTTT.

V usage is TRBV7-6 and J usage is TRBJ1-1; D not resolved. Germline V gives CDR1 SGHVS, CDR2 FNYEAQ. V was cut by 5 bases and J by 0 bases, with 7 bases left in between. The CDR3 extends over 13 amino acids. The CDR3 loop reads CASSADLNTEAFF. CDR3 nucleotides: TGTGCCAGCAGCGCCGACCTGAACACTGAAGCTTTCTTT.

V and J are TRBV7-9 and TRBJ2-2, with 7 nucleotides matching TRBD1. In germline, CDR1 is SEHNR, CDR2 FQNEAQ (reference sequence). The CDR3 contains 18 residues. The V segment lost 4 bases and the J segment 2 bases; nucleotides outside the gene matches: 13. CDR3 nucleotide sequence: TGTGCCAGCAGCTCCGTTTTCGTGGGACAGCTCAACACCGGGGAGCTGTTTTTT. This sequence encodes CASSSVFVGQLNTGELFF.

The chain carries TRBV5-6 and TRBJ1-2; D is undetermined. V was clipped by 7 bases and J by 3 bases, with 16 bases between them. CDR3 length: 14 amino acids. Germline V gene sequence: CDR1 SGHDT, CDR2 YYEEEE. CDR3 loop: CASLWQWDDYGYTF. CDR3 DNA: TGTGCCAGCCTCTGGCAGTGGGATGACTATGGCTACACCTTC.

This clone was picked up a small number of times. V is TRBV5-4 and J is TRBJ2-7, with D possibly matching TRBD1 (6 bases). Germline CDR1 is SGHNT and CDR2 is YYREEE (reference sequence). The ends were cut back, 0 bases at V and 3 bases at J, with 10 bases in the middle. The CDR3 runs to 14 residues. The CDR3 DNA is TGTGCCAGCAGCTTGGACCAGGGGAACTACGAGCAGTACTTC. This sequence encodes CASSLDQGNYEQYF.

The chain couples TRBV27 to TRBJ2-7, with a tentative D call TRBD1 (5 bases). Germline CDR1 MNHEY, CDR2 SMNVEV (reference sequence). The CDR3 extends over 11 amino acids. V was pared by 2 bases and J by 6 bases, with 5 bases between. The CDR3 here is CASSLGAEQYF. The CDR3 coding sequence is TGTGCCAGCAGTTTAGGGGCCGAGCAGTACTTC.

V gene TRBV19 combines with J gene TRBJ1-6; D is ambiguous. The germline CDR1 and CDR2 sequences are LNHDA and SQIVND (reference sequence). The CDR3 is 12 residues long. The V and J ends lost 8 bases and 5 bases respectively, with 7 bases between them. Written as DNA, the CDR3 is TGTGCCAGTGGTAGGCATAATTCACCCCTCCACTTT. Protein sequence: CASGRHNSPLHF.

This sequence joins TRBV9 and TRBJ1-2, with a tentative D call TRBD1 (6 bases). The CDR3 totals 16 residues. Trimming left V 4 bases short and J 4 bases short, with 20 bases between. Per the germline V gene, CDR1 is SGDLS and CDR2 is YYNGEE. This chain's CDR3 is CASSTQQGGLGYGYTF. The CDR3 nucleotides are TGTGCCAGCAGCACGCAACAGGGAGGGCTTGGCTATGGCTACACCTTC.

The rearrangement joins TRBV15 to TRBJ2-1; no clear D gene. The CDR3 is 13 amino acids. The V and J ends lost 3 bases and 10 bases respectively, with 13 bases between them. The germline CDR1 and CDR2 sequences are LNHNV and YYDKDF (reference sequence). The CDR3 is CATSRERVTEQFF. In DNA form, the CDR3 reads TGTGCCACCAGCAGGGAACGAGTCACCGAGCAGTTCTTC.

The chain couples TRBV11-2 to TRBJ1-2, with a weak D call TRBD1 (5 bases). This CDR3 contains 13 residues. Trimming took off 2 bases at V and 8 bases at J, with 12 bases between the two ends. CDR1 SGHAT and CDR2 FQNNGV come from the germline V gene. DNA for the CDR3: TGTGCCAGCAGCTTAATCAGTTCAGGGGGCTACACCTTC. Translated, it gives CASSLISSGGYTF. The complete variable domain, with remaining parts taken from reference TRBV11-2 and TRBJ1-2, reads EAGVAQSPRYKIIEKRQSVAFWCNPISGHATLYWYQQILGQGPKLLIQFQNNGVVDDSQLPKDRFSAERLKGVDSTLKIQPAKLEDSAVYLCASSLISSGGYTFGSGTRLTVV.

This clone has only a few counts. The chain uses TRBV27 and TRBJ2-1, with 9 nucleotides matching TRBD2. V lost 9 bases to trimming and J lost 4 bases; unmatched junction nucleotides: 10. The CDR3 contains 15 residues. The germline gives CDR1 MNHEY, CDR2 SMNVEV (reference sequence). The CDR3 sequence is CASWGRLAAYNEQFF. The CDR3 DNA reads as TGTGCCAGTTGGGGGAGACTAGCGGCTTACAATGAGCAGTTCTTC.

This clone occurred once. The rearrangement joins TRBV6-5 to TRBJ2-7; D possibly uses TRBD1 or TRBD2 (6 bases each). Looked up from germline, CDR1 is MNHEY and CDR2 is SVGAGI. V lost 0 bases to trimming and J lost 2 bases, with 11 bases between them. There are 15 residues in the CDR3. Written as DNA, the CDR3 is TGTGCCAGCAGTTACTCGAGGGGGGCAACCTACGAGCAGTACTTC. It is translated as CASSYSRGATYEQYF.